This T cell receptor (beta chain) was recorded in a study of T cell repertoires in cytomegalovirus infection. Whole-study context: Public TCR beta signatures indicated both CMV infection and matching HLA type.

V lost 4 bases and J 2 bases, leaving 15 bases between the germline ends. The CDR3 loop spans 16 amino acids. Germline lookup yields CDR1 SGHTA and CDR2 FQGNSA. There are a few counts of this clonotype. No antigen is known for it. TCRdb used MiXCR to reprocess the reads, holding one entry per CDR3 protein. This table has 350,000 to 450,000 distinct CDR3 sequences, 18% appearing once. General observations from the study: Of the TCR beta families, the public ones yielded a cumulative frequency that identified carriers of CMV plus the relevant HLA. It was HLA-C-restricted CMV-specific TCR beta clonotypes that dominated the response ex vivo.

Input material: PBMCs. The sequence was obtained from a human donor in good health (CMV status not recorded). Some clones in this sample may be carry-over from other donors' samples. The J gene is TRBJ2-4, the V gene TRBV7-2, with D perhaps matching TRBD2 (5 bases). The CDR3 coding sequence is TGTGCCAGCAGCTCTGCCCGGGATCGTACCAAAAACATTCAGTACTTC. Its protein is CASSSARDRTKNIQYF.